The 5 T cell receptor beta chains below were found in one sample sequenced in a study of shared clonotypes between healthy human individuals. Only CD45RO-negative cells positively selected for CCR7 counted as naive CD8 cells, so terminally differentiated effector memory CD45RA+ cells were excluded. Here immunoSEQ multiplex PCR was the method, and the copy in TCRdb shows in-frame clones only, minus some. The repertoire holds millions of clones, with about 93% as singletons. Sequences were obtained from naive CD8+ T cells from PBMCs. The source of these receptors is a man aged 18 to 29 in good health. Some clones in this sample may be carry-over from other donors' samples.

This rearrangement joins TRBV29-1 to TRBJ2-1, with 13 bases identical to TRBD2. Unmatched junction bases numbered 9, after V lost 7 bases and J lost 9 bases. This CDR3 is 14 amino acids long. Germline CDR1 reads SQVTM; CDR2 reads ANQGSEA. The CDR3 loop reads CSGSSGLAGVEQFF. DNA for the CDR3: TGCAGCGGAAGCTCCGGACTAGCGGGAGTTGAGCAGTTCTTC.

This clone was detected only once. The chain links TRBV5-6 to TRBJ1-5; D not certain. This CDR3 has 15 residues. The V end was cut by 4 bases, the J end by 1 base, with 12 bases between. Germline V gives CDR1 SGHDT, CDR2 YYEEEE. CDR3 sequence reads: CASSGPDESNQPQHF. CDR3 sequence (DNA): TGTGCCAGCAGCGGGCCGGACGAAAGCAATCAGCCCCAGCATTTT.

J is TRBJ1-1 and V is TRBV28; TRBD1 might be the D (6 bases). The length of the CDR3 is 15 residues. The germline V gene encodes CDR1 MDHEN and CDR2 SYDVKM. V was cut by 5 bases and J by 3 bases, with 16 bases left in between. The CDR3: CASSANREKDTEAFF. The CDR3 coding sequence is TGTGCCAGCAGTGCCAACAGGGAGAAGGACACTGAAGCTTTCTTT.

CDR3 nucleotides: TGCGCCAGCAGCCAAGATAGAACAGGGCCCTCCTACGAGCAGTACTTC. Residues: CASSQDRTGPSYEQYF. The chain couples TRBV4-3 to TRBJ2-7, with D perhaps matching TRBD1 (6 bases). The CDR3 extends over 16 amino acids. CDR1 is LGHNA and CDR2 is YSLEER in the germline V gene. Trimming shortened V by 0 bases and J by 0 bases, and 12 bases separated the two germline ends.

The V gene is TRBV11-2, the J gene TRBJ2-1, with 7 positions matching TRBD2. CDR3 size: 15 residues. Germline trimming cut 6 bases from V and 8 bases from J; bases unmatched to any gene: 13. From germline, CDR1 is SGHAT and CDR2 FQNNGV. The CDR3 DNA reads TGTGCCAGCAGTCCGAAGGGGAGGGCCTCTGATGAGCAGTTCTTC. Protein product: CASSPKGRASDEQFF.